The rows below give T cell receptor beta chains drawn from one sample of a study of CD8+CD57+ T cells in acquired aplastic anemia. In TCRdb, the reads were re-called with MiXCR into one record per CDR3 protein. The sample carries 150,000 to 200,000 distinct CDR3 sequences, 40% to 55% recorded once. The sequencing input was sorted CD4+, CD8+, or CD8+CD57+ T cells (not recorded which) from PBMCs. The receptors were sampled from a human donor with aplastic anemia. The CDR3 runs from the conserved cysteine through the conserved F or W. A D gene is named only where the DNA matches it firmly. Size is omitted from some rows. Given values are once, few, many or a class for expanded clones.

few	TRBD1	TRBV9	TRBJ1-2	CASSPGTGGLYGYTF	TGTGCCAGCAGCCCGGGGACAGGGGGCCTCTATGGCTACACCTTC
once	-	TRBV7-2	TRBJ2-1	CASSLRFGFGYNEQFF	TGTGCCAGCAGCTTACGGTTCGGGTTTGGTTACAATGAGCAGTTCTTC
many	-	TRBV5-4	TRBJ1-2	CASSLVAPLNYGYTF	TGTGCCAGCAGCTTGGTGGCACCCCTTAACTATGGCTACACCTTC
many	-	TRBV25-1	TRBJ1-1	CASREGRTEAFF	TGTGCCAGCCGGGAGGGACGGACTGAAGCTTTCTTT
-	TRBD1	TRBV10-3	TRBJ1-1	CAISGMIGQGEDEAFF	TGTGCCATCAGTGGTATGATTGGGCAGGGGGAGGATGAAGCTTTCTTT
many	-	TRBV6-5	TRBJ1-1	CASSLSGENTEAFF	TGTGCCAGCAGCTTATCAGGGGAGAACACTGAAGCTTTCTTT
-	TRBD1	TRBV25-1	TRBJ1-1	CASSFQGAPGNTEAFF	TGTGCCAGCAGTTTTCAGGGGGCGCCTGGAAACACTGAAGCTTTCTTT
many	-	TRBV28	TRBJ2-1	CASSLRRNEQFF	TGTGCCAGCAGTTTAAGGCGCAATGAGCAGTTCTTC
-	-	TRBV5-1	TRBJ2-7	CASSFAGRTYEQYF	TGCGCCAGCAGCTTTGCGGGCCGCACCTACGAGCAGTACTTC
few	-	TRBV29-1	TRBJ1-1	CSVDLQGRNTEAFF	TGCAGCGTTGACTTGCAGGGAAGGAACACTGAAGCTTTCTTT